This T cell receptor (beta chain) appears in the sequencing data of a study of blood T cell repertoires in COVID-19. Source study methods: Researchers report that nucleated cell counts were estimated from reference gene primer amplification. Clones were sequenced by immunoSEQ multiplex PCR, and TCRdb holds only the in-frame ones, with some missing. Clone size and V and J calls were adopted from that table, with D and trimming inferred from the DNA. The sample lists about 310,000 clones; roughly 88% were seen once. Cohort allocation depended upon clinical history that participants reported. Unmatched junction bases numbered 8, after V lost 1 base and J lost 6 bases. The germline V gene has CDR1 SGHVS and CDR2 FQNEAQ. This CDR3 region has 16 residues.

The TCR originated in a man aged 30 to 39 who had recovered from COVID-19. The sample comprised PBMCs or T cells enriched from blood (not recorded which). The chain employs TRBV7-8 and TRBJ1-5, with 8 bases that match TRBD1. Here the CDR3 DNA reads TGTGCCAGCAGCTTAGGCAGGGGGCTCTTCAGTCAGCCCCAGCATTTT. This translates into CASSLGRGLFSQPQHF.